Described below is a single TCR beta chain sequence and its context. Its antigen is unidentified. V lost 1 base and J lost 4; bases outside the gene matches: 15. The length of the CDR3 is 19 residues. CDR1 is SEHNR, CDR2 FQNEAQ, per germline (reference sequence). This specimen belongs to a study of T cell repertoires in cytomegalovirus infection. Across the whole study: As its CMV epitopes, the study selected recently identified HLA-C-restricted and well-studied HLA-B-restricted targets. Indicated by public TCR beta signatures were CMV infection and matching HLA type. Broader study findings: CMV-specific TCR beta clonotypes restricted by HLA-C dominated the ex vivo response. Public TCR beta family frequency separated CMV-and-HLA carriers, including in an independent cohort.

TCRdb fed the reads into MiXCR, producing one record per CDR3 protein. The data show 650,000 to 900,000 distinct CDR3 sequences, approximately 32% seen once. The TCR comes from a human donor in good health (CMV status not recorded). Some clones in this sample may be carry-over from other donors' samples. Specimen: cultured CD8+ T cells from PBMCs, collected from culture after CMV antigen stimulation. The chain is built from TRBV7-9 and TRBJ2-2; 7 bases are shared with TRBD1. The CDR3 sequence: CASSLDQPTRQGSTGELFF. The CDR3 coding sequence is TGTGCCAGCAGCTTAGACCAACCCACAAGACAGGGATCCACCGGGGAGCTGTTTTTT.